This T cell receptor (beta chain) was sequenced in a study of T-cell reconstitution after alpha-beta-depleted transplantation in children. V was clipped by 3 bases and J by 4 bases, with 16 bases between them. The CDR3 consists of 15 residues. Germline lookup yields CDR1 DFQATT and CDR2 SNEGSKA (reference sequence). A few counts support this clonotype. A library of TCRbeta sequences, prepared with unique molecular identifiers, was generated. From the PCR reads, TCRdb called clonotypes with MiXCR, one entry per CDR3 protein. The table lists 900,000 or so distinct CDR3 sequences, 16% of them singletons.

This TCR was recovered from a male patient younger than 18 who had a stem cell transplant for acute lymphoblastic leukemia, so the T cells may come from the graft donor. This sequence joins TRBV20-1 and TRBJ2-1; possible D gene TRBD2, 6 bases. The sequencing here drew on PBMCs, mostly from graft donor cells, taken 360 days after TCRalphabeta/CD19-depleted stem cell transplant. DNA for the CDR3: TGCAGTGCTAGGGAAAACCAGCGGGCATACAATGAGCAGTTCTTC. Its protein product is CSARENQRAYNEQFF.